This T cell receptor beta chain stems from a study of shared clonotypes between healthy human individuals. By sample fraction, this clone is medium-sized. Other DNA sequences in the same sample also yield this CDR3. Over several immunoSEQ plates, each subset's genomic DNA was distributed in even portions. Replicate PCRs run on unsorted PBMC used around 330 ng DNA, which was approximately 30,000 T cell genomes. The assay was immunoSEQ multiplex PCR, and TCRdb's table has in-frame clones only and misses some. The table records 400,000 to 550,000 clones, around three quarters of them present only once. Every one of the donors was a Caucasian adult that lived in Nashville, Tennessee. The TCR sequence derives from a woman aged 40 to 50 in good health. Some clones in this sample may be carry-over from other donors' samples. The material sequenced was PBMCs.

CDR3 in DNA: TGCGCCAGCAGAAGGGACCTCAATTCCGAGCAGTACTTC. Its protein is CASRRDLNSEQYF. The rearrangement links TRBV4-1 to TRBJ2-7; D could derive from TRBD1 or TRBD2 (5 bases each). V was clipped by 6 bases and J by 6 bases, with 15 bases between them. Germline CDR1 and CDR2: MGHRA and YSYEKL. The CDR3 spans 13 residues.